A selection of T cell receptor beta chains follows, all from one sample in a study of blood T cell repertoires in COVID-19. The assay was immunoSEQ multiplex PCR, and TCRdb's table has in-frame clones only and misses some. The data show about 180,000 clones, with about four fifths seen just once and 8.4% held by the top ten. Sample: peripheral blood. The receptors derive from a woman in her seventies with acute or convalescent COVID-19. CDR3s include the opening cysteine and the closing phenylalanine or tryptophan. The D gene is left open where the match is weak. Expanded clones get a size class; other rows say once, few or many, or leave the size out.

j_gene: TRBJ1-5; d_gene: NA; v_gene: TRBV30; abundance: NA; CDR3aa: CAWNLGGNQPQHF; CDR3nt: TGTGCCTGGAACCTCGGGGGAAATCAGCCCCAGCATTTT
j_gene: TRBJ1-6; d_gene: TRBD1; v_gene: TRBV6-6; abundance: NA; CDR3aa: CASRTGTGPSPLHF; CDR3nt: TGTGCCAGCAGAACCGGGACAGGGCCTTCACCCCTCCACTTT
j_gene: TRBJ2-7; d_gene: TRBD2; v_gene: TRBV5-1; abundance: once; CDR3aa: CASSLVGQREGYEQYF; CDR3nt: TGCGCCAGCAGCTTGGTGGGGCAGCGGGAAGGGTACGAGCAGTACTTC
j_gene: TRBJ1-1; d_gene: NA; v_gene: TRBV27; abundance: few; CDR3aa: CASSTENTEAFF; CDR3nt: TGTGCCAGCAGTACTGAGAACACTGAAGCTTTCTTT
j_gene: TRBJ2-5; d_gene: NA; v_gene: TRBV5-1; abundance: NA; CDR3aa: CASSPGLEYQETQYF; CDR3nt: TGCGCCAGCAGTCCGGGTCTGGAGTACCAAGAGACCCAGTACTTC
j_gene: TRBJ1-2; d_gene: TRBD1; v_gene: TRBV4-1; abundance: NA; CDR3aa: CASSQAGTVSLPDGYTF; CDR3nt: TGCGCCAGCAGCCAGGCCGGGACAGTCAGTTTACCGGATGGCTACACCTTC
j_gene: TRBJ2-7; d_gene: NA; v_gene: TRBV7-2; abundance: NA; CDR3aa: CASSLQQGREYEQYF; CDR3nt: TGTGCCAGCAGCTTACAGCAGGGCAGGGAATACGAGCAGTACTTC
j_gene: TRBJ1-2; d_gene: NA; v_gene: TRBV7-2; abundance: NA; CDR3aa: CASSLTQGLDYGYTF; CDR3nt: TGTGCCAGCAGCTTAACCCAGGGGCTGGACTATGGCTACACCTTC
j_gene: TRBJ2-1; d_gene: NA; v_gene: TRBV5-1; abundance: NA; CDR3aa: CASSLALGLGEQFF; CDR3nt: TGCGCCAGCAGCTTGGCACTAGGGTTGGGTGAGCAGTTCTTC
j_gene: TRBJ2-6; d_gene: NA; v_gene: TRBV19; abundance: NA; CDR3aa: CASSIFRGRSSGANVLTF; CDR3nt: TGTGCCAGTAGTATTTTCAGGGGTAGGAGCTCTGGGGCCAACGTCCTGACTTTC
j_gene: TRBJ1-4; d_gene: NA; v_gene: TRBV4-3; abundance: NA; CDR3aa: CASSQEVGPDEKLFF; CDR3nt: TGCGCCAGCAGCCAAGAAGTGGGGCCGGACGAAAAACTGTTTTTT
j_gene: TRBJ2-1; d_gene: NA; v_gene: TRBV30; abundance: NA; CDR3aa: CAWSEEAYNEQFF; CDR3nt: TGTGCCTGGAGTGAGGAGGCCTACAATGAGCAGTTCTTC
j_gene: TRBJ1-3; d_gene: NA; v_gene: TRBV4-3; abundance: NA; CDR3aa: CASSQDGTHSTEQLGNTIYF; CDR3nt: TGCGCCAGCAGCCAAGATGGGACACACAGTACAGAACAACTTGGAAACACCATATATTTT
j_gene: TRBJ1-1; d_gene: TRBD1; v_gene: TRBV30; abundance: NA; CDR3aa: CAWNRDRGTEAFF; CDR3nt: TGTGCCTGGAATCGGGACAGGGGGACTGAAGCTTTCTTT
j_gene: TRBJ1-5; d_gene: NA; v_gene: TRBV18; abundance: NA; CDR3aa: CASSPEVAKGQPQHF; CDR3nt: TGTGCCAGCTCACCTGAAGTGGCTAAGGGGCAGCCCCAGCATTTT
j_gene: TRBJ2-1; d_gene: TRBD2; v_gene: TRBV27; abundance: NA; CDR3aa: CASSLPPSSGRLNEQFF; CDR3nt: TGTGCCAGCAGTTTACCCCCATCCAGCGGGAGGCTCAATGAGCAGTTCTTC
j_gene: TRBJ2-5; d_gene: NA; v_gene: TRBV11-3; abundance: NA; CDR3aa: CASSLGGRQETQYF; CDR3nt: TGTGCCAGCAGCTTAGGGGGCCGACAAGAGACCCAGTACTTC
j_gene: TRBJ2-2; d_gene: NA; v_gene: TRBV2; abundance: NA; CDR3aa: CASSEGGNTGELFF; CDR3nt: TGTGCCAGCAGTGAAGGCGGGAACACCGGGGAGCTGTTTTTT